This T cell receptor (beta chain) originates from a study of cytomegalovirus exposure and HLA in healthy donors. The germline CDR1 and CDR2 sequences are SQVTM and ANQGSEA. J lost 6 bases, V lost 5 bases, and 20 bases had no gene match. The CDR3 totals 18 residues. PCR amplification relied on 60 Vbeta primers (plus 13 Jbeta primers). This table comes from immunoSEQ multiplex PCR, and its TCRdb copy is limited to in-frame clones, with some not included. This sample has 150,000 to 200,000 clones, with approximately 80% found just once. The chain uses TRBV29-1 and TRBJ2-1; 9 nucleotides line up with TRBD2. The receptor was derived from a woman aged 30 to 39 in good health and CMV-seronegative. Input material: PBMCs. The CDR3 DNA reads TGCAGCGTTTCCCTCTTAGTAGCGGGAGACCTCTTTGGCAATGAGCAGTTCTTC. This translates into CSVSLLVAGDLFGNEQFF.